This T cell receptor (beta chain) was recovered during a study of blood T cell repertoires in COVID-19. Study details: Sources were T cells, B-cell-depleted T cells, or PBMCs; the material itself was cDNA or gDNA.

Germline assignment: CDR1 SGHRS and CDR2 YFSETQ. The length of the CDR3 is 13 residues. Trimming left V 4 bases short and J 9 bases short, with 15 bases between. The repertoire was sequenced with immunoSEQ multiplex PCR; TCRdb's copy has only in-frame clones and lacks some. There are under 110,000 clones in the sample; about 90% occur only once, and around 10% lies in the top ten. The sequence was obtained from a woman in her 30s with acute or convalescent COVID-19. The rearrangement links TRBV5-1 to TRBJ2-3; D might be TRBD2 (6 bases). Sequencing was done on a sample of peripheral blood. The CDR3 loop reads CASSPSPGETQYF. The CDR3 region has the DNA TGCGCCAGCAGCCCTTCCCCGGGAGAGACGCAGTATTTT.